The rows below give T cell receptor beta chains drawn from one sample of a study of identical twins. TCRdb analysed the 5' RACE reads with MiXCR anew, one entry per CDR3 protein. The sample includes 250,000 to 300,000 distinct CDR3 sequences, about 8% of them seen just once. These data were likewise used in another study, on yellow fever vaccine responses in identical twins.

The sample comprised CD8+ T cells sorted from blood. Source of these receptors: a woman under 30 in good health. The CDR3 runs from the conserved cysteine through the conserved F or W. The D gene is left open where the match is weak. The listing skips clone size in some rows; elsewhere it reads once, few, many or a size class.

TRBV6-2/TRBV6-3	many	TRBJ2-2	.	TGTGCCAGCACCTCATCCGGGGAGCTGTTTTTT	CASTSSGELFF
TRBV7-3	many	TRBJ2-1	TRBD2	TGTGCCAGCAGCTTTGGCGGGGGCTCCTACAATGAGCAGTTCTTC	CASSFGGGSYNEQFF
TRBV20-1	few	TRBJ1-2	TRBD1	TGCAGTGCGTTCGCGAGGTGGGACAGGGAATCGGCCGTTGATGGCTACACCTTC	CSAFARWDRESAVDGYTF
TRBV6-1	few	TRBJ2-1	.	TGTGCCAGCAGTGATAAGGTGGGGGGGCTATATGAGCAGTTCTTC	CASSDKVGGLYEQFF
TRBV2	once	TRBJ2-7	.	TGTGCCATCAAGCAATCAGGGGCCCGAAATAAGGGTTCCTACGAGCAGTACTTC	CAIKQSGARNKGSYEQYF
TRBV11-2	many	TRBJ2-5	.	TGTGCCAGCAGCTTAGTCGACGACCAAGAGACCCAGTACTTC	CASSLVDDQETQYF
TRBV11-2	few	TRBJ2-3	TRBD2	TGTGCCAGCAGCGCGCTACTAGCGAGTGGGGTCGAGCAGTATTTT	CASSALLASGVEQYF
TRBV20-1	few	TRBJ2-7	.	TGCAGTGCTAGTGAGTCTAGCTCCTACGAGCAGTACTTC	CSASESSSYEQYF
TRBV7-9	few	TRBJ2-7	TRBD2	TGTGCCAGCAGCTTATCAGCGGGACCCCTGATCTTCGAGCAGTACTTC	CASSLSAGPLIFEQYF
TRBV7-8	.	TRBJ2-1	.	TGTGCCAGCAGCTTAGTAGACCGCCGGATGACTCGATACAATGAGCAGTTCTTC	CASSLVDRRMTRYNEQFF
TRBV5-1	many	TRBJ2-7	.	TGCGCCAGCAGCTTTAGCGGACTAAGCCACGAGCAGTACTTC	CASSFSGLSHEQYF
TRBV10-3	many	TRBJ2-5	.	TGTGCCATCAGAGATAGCGCGCAAGAGACCCAGTACTTC	CAIRDSAQETQYF
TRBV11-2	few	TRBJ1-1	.	TGTGCCAGCAGCTTGGGTCAGGGGTTCACTGAAGCTTTCTTT	CASSLGQGFTEAFF
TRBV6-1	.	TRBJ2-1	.	TGTGCCAGCAGTACGACCCCCGGGACGGCTGTCAATGAGCAGTTCTTC	CASSTTPGTAVNEQFF
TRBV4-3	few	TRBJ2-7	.	TGCGCCAGCAGCCAGACGCTTACCTACGAGCAGTACTTC	CASSQTLTYEQYF
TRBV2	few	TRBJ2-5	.	TGTGCCAGCAGTGCTAGGACAGCATACCAAGAGACCCAGTACTTC	CASSARTAYQETQYF
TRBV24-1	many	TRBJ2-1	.	TGTGCCACCGGGGGGGCAGAATACAATGAGCAGTTCTTC	CATGGAEYNEQFF
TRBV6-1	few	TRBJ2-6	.	TGTGCCAGCAGTAAAGGGACTGGTGAATCCTGGGCCAACGTCCTGACTTTC	CASSKGTGESWANVLTF
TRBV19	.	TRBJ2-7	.	TGTGCCAGTAGTATGAGAGACCCCTACGAGCAGTACTTC	CASSMRDPYEQYF
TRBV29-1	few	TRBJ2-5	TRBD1	TGCAGCGTTGTGACAGGGAGTAAAGAGACCCAGTACTTC	CSVVTGSKETQYF
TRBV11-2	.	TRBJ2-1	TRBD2	TGTGCCAGCAGCTTAGGAGCGGGGGCTAAATACAATGAGCAGTTCTTC	CASSLGAGAKYNEQFF
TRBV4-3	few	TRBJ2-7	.	TGCGCCAGCAGCCAAGAATCTATTGCCTACGAGCAGTACTTC	CASSQESIAYEQYF
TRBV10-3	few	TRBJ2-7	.	TGTGCCATCAGTGAGGTCAGCGTCTCCTCCTACGAGCAGTACTTC	CAISEVSVSSYEQYF
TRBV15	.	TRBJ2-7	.	TGTGCCACCAGCTCGACAGATTCCTACGAGCAGTACTTC	CATSSTDSYEQYF
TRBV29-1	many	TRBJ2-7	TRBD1	TGCAGCGTTGAAGTCGCGGACAGGGAATCGCACGAGCAGTACTTC	CSVEVADRESHEQYF
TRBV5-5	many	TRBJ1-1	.	TGTGCCAGCAGCTTATACCTCCCTGAAGCTTTCTTT	CASSLYLPEAFF
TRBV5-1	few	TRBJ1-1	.	TGCGCCAGCAGCTTGGAAGGGGGGGGTGCGATCATGAACACTGAAGCTTTCTTT	CASSLEGGGAIMNTEAFF
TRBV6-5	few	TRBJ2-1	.	TGTGCCAGCAGTTATGCCCCGGGTGGGCGGGAATCCTACAATGAGCAGTTCTTC	CASSYAPGGRESYNEQFF
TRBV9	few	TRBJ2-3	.	TGTGCCAGCAGCGTAGCCCCTGGAGATACGCAGTATTTT	CASSVAPGDTQYF
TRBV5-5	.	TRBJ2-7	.	TGTGCCAGCAGCCTGCGGGACGGTGCCTACGAGCAGTACTTC	CASSLRDGAYEQYF
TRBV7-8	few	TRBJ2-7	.	TGTGCCAGCAGCCCGAGAATGTACGAGCAGTACTTC	CASSPRMYEQYF
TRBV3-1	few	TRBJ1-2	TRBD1	TGTGCCAGCAGCCGCATGAGCCGGGACAGGGATTGGGGGAACTATGGCTACACCTTC	CASSRMSRDRDWGNYGYTF
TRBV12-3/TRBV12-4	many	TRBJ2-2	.	TGTGCCAGCAGTCCTTTCGGCGGGGAGCTGTTTTTT	CASSPFGGELFF
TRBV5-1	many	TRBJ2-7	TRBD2	TGCGCCAGCAGCTTAAGGGCACTAGCGGTTAAGAGCTCCTACGAGCAGTACTTC	CASSLRALAVKSSYEQYF
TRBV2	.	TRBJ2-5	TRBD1	TGTGCCAGCAGTGAAGGGACAGGGGCATGGAAGACCCAGTACTTC	CASSEGTGAWKTQYF
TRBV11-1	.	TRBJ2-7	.	TGTGCCAGCAGCCCCTCGGAAGCGGCTTACGAGCAGTACTTC	CASSPSEAAYEQYF
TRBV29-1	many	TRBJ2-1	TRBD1	TGCAGCGTGGGACAGGGGTCCTACAATGAGCAGTTCTTC	CSVGQGSYNEQFF
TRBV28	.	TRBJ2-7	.	TGTGCCAGCAGTCTGGACAGCCGATATTCCTACGAGCAGTACTTC	CASSLDSRYSYEQYF
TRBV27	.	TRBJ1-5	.	TGTGCCAGCAGTTTTTTGCTGGGGCCCCAGCATTTT	CASSFLLGPQHF
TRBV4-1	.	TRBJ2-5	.	TGCGCCAGCAGCCGAGGACTGGGGAGCCAAGAGACCCAGTACTTC	CASSRGLGSQETQYF
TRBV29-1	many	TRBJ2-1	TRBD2	TGCAGCGTTTTAGCGGGAGAGGGGAATGAGCAGTTCTTC	CSVLAGEGNEQFF
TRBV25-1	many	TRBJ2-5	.	TGTGCCAGCAGCACAGGGAACTATCAAGAGACCCAGTACTTC	CASSTGNYQETQYF
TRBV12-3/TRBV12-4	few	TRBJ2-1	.	TGTGCCAGCAGTTTATTCTCTCCTGACAATGAGCAGTTCTTC	CASSLFSPDNEQFF
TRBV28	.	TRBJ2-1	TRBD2	TGTGCCAGCAGCCCGTGGACTAGCGGGGATGAGCAGTTCTTC	CASSPWTSGDEQFF
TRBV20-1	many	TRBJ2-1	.	TGCAGTGCTATCGGACTGGTCTCCTACAATGAGCAGTTCTTC	CSAIGLVSYNEQFF
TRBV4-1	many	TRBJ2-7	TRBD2	TGCGCCAGCAGCCAAATCGGGACTAGCGGCACCTACGAGCAGTACTTC	CASSQIGTSGTYEQYF
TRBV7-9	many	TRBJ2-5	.	TGTGCCAGCAGCCCAGTCTCTAGCGTGGAGACCCAGTACTTC	CASSPVSSVETQYF
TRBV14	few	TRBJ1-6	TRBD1	TGTGCCAGCAGCCAAGTACAGGGGGTTCCACCCCTCCACTTT	CASSQVQGVPPLHF
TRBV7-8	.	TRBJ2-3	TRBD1	TGTGCCAGCAGCTCTGACAGGGTTGACACAGATACGCAGTATTTT	CASSSDRVDTDTQYF
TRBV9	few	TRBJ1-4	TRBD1	TGTGCCAGCAGCGGCCCACAGGGGTTTGGTGAAAAACTGTTTTTT	CASSGPQGFGEKLFF
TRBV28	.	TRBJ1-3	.	TGTGCCAGCAGTTTGCCCAGGGAGGTTGGAAACACCATATATTTT	CASSLPREVGNTIYF
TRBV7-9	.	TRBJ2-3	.	TGTGCCAGCAGCGTAGATACGCAGTATTTT	CASSVDTQYF
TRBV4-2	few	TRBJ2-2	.	TGTGCCAGCAGCCAAGATCTGGGGACCATCACCGGGGAGCTGTTTTTT	CASSQDLGTITGELFF
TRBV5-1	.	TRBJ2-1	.	TGCGCCAGCAGCTTTGAGGGATGGGACAATGAGCAGTTCTTC	CASSFEGWDNEQFF